A few counts support the clone carrying this TCR beta chain. Its antigen is unknown. Germline V lookup: CDR1 SGHRS, CDR2 YFSETQ. This CDR3 is 15 amino acids long. V was clipped by 5 bases and J by 13 bases, with 25 bases between them. Memory CD4+ T cells were sorted as CD4+CD45RO+CD25- cells. General observations from the study: Tumor memory CD4+ T cell TCR gene usage clustered with blood and lymph node memory CD4+ cells and lymph node naive CD4+ cells. Tumor Treg TCRs overlapped most with tumor naive CD4+ cells.

TCRdb processed the 5' RACE reads anew with MiXCR; each CDR3 protein has one entry. The data contain 55,000 to 80,000 distinct CDR3 sequences, approximately 23% of them singletons. This TCR was recovered from a female donor with breast cancer. The specimen was memory CD4+ T cells sorted from a lymph node. The sample's subset: memory CD4+ T cells, CD4+CD45RO+CD25-. The chain couples TRBV5-1 to TRBJ2-1; D may match TRBD1 or TRBD2 (5 bases each). Written as DNA, the CDR3 is TGCGCCAGCAGGACCGGGACGGGGATAGGAAGAGAACAGTTCTTC. The encoded protein is CASRTGTGIGREQFF.